This TCR beta chain was documented in a study of T cell responses to AZD1222 COVID-19 vaccine. The data were produced by immunoSEQ multiplex PCR, yet TCRdb's version contains in-frame clones alone and is incomplete. The sample lists 170,000 or so clones; about nine tenths were seen once. About this clone: Its antigen is unknown.

Points from the study as a whole: A rise in Spike-specific TCR breadth and depth followed two AZD1222 doses. In all cases, repertoires were sampled only after the peak T cell response.

This sequence originates from an adult in good health. The specimen was peripheral blood, collected on day 0 of AZD1222 vaccination.

The CDR3 nucleotides read TGTGCCATCGGGCCGGACATATCCACAGATACGCAGTATTTT. This encodes CAIGPDISTDTQYF. This chain links TRBV10-3 with TRBJ2-3; perhaps TRBD1 as D (5 bases). Trimming left V 8 bases short and J 2 bases short, with 14 bases between. CDR1 and CDR2 from the germline V gene are ENHRY and SYGVKD. The CDR3 extends over 14 amino acids.